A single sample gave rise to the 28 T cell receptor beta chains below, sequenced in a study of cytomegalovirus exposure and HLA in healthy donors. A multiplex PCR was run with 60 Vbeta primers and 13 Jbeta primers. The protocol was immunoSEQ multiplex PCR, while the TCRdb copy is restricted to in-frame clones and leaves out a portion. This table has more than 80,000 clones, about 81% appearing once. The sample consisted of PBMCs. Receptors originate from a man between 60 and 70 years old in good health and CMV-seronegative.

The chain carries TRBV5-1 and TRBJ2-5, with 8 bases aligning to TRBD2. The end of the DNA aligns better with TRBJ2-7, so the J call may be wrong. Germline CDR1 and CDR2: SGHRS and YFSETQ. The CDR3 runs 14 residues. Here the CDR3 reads CASSSGTGGFEQYF. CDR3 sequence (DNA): TGCGCCAGCAGCTCCGGGACGGGAGGGTTCGAGCAGTACTTC.

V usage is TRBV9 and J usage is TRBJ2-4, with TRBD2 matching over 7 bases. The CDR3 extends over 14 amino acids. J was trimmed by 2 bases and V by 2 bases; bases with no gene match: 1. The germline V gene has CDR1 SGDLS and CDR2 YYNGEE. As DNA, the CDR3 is TGTGCCAGCAGCGTCGGGGGGTCCAAAAACATTCAGTACTTC. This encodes CASSVGGSKNIQYF.

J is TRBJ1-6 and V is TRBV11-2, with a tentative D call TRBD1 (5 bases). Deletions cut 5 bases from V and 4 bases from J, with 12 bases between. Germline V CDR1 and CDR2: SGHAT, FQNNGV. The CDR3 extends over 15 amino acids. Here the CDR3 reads CASSARQNYNSPLHF. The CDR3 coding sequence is TGTGCCAGCAGCGCCCGACAGAATTATAATTCACCCCTCCACTTT.

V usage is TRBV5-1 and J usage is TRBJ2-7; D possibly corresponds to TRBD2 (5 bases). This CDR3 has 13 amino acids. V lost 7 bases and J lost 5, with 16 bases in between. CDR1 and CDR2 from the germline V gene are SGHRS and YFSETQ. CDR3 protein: CASGLIPGNEQYF. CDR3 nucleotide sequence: TGCGCCAGCGGGCTAATCCCGGGGAACGAGCAGTACTTC.

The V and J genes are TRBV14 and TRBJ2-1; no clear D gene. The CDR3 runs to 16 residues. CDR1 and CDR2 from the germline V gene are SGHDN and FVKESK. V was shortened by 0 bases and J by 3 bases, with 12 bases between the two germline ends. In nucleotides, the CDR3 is TGTGCCAGCAGCCAAGACGAGGCCCTATTCTACAATGAGCAGTTCTTC. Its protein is CASSQDEALFYNEQFF. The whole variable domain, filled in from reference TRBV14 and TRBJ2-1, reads EAGVTQFPSHSVIEKGQTVTLRCDPISGHDNLYWYRRVMGKEIKFLLHFVKESKQDESGMPNNRFLAERTGGTYSTLKVQPAELEDSGVYFCASSQDEALFYNEQFFGPGTRLTVL.

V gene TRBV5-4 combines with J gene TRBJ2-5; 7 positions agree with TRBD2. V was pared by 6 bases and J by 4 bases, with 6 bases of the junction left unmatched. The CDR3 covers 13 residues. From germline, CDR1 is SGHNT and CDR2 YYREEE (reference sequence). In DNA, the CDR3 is TGTGCCAGCACCACGACTAGCCGAGAGACCCAGTACTTC. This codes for CASTTTSRETQYF.

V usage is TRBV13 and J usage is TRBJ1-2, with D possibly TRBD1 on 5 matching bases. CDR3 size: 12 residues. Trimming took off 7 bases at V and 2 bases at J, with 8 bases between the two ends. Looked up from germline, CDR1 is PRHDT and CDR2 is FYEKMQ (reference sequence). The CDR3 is CASTRQNYGYTF. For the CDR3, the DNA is TGTGCCAGCACTAGACAGAACTATGGCTACACCTTC.

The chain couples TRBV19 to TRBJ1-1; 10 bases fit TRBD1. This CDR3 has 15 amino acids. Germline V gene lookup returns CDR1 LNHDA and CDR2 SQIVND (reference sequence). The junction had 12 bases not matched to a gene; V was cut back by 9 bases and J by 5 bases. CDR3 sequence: CASRDRGISGTEAFF. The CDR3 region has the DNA TGTGCCAGCCGGGACAGGGGTATTAGTGGAACTGAAGCTTTCTTT.

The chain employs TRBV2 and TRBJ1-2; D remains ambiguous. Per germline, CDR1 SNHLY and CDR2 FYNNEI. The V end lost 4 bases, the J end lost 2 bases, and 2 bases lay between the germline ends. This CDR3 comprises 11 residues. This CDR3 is CASSANYGYTF. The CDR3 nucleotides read TGTGCCAGCAGTGCAAACTATGGCTACACCTTC.

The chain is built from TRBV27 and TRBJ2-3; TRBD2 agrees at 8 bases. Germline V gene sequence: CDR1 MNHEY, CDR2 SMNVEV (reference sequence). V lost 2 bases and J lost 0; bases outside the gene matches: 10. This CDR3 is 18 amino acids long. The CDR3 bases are TGTGCCAGCAGTTTAAAGTTCGCGAGCGGGAGAAGCACAGATACGCAGTATTTT. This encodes CASSLKFASGRSTDTQYF.

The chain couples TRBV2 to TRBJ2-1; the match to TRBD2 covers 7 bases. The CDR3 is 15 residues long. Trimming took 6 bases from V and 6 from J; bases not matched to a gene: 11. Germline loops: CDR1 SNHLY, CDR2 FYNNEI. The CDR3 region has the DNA TGTGCCAGCAGACCGGCTAGCGGCGGACCCAATGAGCAGTTCTTC. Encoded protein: CASRPASGGPNEQFF. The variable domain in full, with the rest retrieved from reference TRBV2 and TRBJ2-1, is EPEVTQTPSHQVTQMGQEVILRCVPISNHLYFYWYRQILGQKVEFLVSFYNNEISEKSEIFDDQFSVERPDGSNFTLKIRSTKLEDSAMYFCASRPASGGPNEQFFGPGTRLTVL.

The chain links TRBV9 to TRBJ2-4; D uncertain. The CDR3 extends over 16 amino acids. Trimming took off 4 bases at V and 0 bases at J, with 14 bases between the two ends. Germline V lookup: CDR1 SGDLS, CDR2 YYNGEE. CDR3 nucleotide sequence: TGTGCCAGCAGCTCCTCTTCGGGTGGAGCCAAAAACATTCAGTACTTC. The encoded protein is CASSSSSGGAKNIQYF.

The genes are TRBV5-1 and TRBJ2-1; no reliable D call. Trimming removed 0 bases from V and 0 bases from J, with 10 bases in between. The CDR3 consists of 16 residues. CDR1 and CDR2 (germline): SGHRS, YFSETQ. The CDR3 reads CASSLVQASSYNEQFF. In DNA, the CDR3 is TGCGCCAGCAGCTTGGTTCAGGCGAGCTCCTACAATGAGCAGTTCTTC.

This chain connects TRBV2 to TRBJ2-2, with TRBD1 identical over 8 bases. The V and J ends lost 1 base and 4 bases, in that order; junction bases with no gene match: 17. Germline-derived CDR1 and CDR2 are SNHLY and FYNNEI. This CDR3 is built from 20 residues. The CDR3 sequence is CASSEDDYGAGGDRTGELFF. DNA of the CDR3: TGTGCCAGCAGTGAAGACGATTACGGGGCAGGGGGCGATCGCACCGGGGAGCTGTTTTTT.

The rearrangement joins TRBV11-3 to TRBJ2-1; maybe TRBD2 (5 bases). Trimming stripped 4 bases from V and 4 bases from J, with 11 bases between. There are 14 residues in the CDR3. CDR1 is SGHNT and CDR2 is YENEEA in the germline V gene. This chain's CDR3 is CASSSRTGYNEQFF. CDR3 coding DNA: TGTGCCAGCAGCTCTCGGACTGGATACAATGAGCAGTTCTTC.

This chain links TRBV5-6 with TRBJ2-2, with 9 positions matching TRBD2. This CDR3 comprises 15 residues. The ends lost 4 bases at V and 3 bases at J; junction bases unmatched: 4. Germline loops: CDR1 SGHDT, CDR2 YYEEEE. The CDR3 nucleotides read TGTGCCAGCAGCCGCGGGGGGGGCCACACCGGGGAGCTGTTTTTT. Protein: CASSRGGGHTGELFF.

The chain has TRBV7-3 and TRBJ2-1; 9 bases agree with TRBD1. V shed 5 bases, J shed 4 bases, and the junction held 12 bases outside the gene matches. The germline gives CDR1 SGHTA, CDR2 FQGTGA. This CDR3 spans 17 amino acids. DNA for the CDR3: TGTGCCAGCAGCCCCTTATCCGGACAGGGGACTTACAATGAGCAGTTCTTC. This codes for CASSPLSGQGTYNEQFF. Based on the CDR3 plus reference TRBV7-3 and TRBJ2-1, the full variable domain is GAGVSQTPSNKVTEKGKYVELRCDPISGHTALYWYRQSLGQGPEFLIYFQGTGAADDSGLPNDRFFAVRPEGSVSTLKIQRTERGDSAVYLCASSPLSGQGTYNEQFFGPGTRLTVL.

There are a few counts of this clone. CDR3 amino acids: CASSLVGDRLSYGYTF. The CDR3 DNA is TGTGCCAGCAGCTTAGTTGGCGACAGGCTCTCCTATGGCTACACCTTC. The genes are TRBV13 and TRBJ1-2; tentatively, D is TRBD1 (6 bases). V was trimmed by 1 base and J by 4 bases, leaving 16 bases between them. The CDR3 consists of 16 residues. The germline CDR1 and CDR2 sequences are PRHDT and FYEKMQ (reference sequence). The entire variable domain, with the rest obtained from reference TRBV13 and TRBJ1-2, is as follows: AAGVIQSPRHLIKEKRETATLKCYPIPRHDTVYWYQQGPGQDPQFLISFYEKMQSDKGSIPDRFSAQQFSDYHSELNMSSLELGDSALYFCASSLVGDRLSYGYTFGSGTRLTVV.

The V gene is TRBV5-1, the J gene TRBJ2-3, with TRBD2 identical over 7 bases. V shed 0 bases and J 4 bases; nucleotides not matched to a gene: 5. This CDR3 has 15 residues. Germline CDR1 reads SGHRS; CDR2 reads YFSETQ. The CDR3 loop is CASSLERGPSDTQYF. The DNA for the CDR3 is TGCGCCAGCAGCTTGGAGCGGGGCCCCTCAGATACGCAGTATTTT.

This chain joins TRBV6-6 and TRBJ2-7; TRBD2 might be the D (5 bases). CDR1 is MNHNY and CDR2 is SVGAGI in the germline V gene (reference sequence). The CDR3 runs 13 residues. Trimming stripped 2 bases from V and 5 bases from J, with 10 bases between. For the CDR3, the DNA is TGTGCCAGCAGTTACGGTAGCGTCAACGAGCAGTACTTC. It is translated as CASSYGSVNEQYF.

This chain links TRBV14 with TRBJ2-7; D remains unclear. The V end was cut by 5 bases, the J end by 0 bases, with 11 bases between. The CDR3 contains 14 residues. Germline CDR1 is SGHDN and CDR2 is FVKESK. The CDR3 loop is CASSARQNSYEQYF. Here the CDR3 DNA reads TGTGCCAGCAGCGCTAGGCAGAACTCCTACGAGCAGTACTTC. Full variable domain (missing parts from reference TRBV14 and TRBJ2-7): EAGVTQFPSHSVIEKGQTVTLRCDPISGHDNLYWYRRVMGKEIKFLLHFVKESKQDESGMPNNRFLAERTGGTYSTLKVQPAELEDSGVYFCASSARQNSYEQYFGPGTRLTVT.

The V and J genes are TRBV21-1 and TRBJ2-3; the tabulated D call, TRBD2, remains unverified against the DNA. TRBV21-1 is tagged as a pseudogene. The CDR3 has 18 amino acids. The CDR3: CASSKGEWTSGGLNAQYF. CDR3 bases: TGTGCCAGCAGCAAAGGTGAGTGGACTAGCGGGGGTCTTAACGCGCAGTATTTT.

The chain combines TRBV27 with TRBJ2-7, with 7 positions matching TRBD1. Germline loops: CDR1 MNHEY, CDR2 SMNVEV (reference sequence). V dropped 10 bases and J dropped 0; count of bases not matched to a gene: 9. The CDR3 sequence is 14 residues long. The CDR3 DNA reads TGTGCCACTACGGACAGGTCCAGCTCCTACGAGCAGTACTTC. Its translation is CATTDRSSSYEQYF.

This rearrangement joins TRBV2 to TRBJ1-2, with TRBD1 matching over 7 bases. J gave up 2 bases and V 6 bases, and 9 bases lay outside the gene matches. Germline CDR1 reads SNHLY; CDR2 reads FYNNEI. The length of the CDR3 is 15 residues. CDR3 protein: CASRREGATNYGYTF. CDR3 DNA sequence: TGTGCCAGCAGGCGTGAGGGGGCGACAAACTATGGCTACACCTTC.

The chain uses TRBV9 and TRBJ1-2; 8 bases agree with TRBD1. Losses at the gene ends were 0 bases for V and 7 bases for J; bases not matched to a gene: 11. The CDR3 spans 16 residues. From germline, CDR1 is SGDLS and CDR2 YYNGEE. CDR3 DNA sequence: TGTGCCAGCAGCGTAGGTGAGACAGGGGCTATCTCTGGCTACACCTTC. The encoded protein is CASSVGETGAISGYTF.

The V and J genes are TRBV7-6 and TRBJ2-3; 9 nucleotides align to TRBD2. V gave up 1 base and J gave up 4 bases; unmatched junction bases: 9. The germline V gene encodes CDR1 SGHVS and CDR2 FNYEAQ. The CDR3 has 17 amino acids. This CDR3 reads CASSLGAGGGASDTQYF. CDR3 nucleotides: TGTGCCAGCAGCTTAGGAGCTGGCGGGGGGGCGTCAGATACGCAGTATTTT.

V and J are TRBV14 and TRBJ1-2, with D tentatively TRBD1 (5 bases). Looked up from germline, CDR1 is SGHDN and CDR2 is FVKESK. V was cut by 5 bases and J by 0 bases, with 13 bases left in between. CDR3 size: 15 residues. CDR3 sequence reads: CASSALGLANYGYTF. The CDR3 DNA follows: TGTGCCAGCAGCGCTTTGGGACTGGCTAACTATGGCTACACCTTC.

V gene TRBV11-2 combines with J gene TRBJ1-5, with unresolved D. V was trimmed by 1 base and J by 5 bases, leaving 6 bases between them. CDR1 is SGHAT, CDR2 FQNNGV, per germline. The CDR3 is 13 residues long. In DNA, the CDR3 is TGTGCCAGCAGCTTAGGGGGAGATCAGCCCCAGCATTTT. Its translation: CASSLGGDQPQHF.